Given below is one T cell receptor (beta chain) in context. In the original processing: Reference gene primer amplification in the assay estimated nucleated cell counts. Method: immunoSEQ multiplex PCR; TCRdb's copy keeps in-frame clones and lacks some. That table gives V, J and clone size, and the DNA gave D and trimming. The sample contains approximately 260,000 clones, more than 85% of which appear only once. Germline V gene lookup returns CDR1 SGHNT and CDR2 YYREEE (reference sequence). V dropped 0 bases and J dropped 4 bases, with 10 bases sitting between them. This CDR3 spans 15 amino acids. The sample originates from a study of blood T cell repertoires in COVID-19. Across the study: Samples taken during acute and convalescent COVID-19 were collected in the United States, Italy and Spain. Nucleic acid was either cDNA or gDNA, and it came from T cells, B-cell-depleted T cells, or PBMCs.

This chain links TRBV5-4 with TRBJ1-4; the D gene is possibly TRBD1 (5 bases). The receptor's source is a man aged 18 to 29 with active or convalescent COVID-19. The sequenced material came from peripheral blood. The DNA for the CDR3 is TGTGCCAGCAGCTTGGACGGGGGATTTAATGAAAAACTGTTTTTT. This sequence encodes CASSLDGGFNEKLFF.